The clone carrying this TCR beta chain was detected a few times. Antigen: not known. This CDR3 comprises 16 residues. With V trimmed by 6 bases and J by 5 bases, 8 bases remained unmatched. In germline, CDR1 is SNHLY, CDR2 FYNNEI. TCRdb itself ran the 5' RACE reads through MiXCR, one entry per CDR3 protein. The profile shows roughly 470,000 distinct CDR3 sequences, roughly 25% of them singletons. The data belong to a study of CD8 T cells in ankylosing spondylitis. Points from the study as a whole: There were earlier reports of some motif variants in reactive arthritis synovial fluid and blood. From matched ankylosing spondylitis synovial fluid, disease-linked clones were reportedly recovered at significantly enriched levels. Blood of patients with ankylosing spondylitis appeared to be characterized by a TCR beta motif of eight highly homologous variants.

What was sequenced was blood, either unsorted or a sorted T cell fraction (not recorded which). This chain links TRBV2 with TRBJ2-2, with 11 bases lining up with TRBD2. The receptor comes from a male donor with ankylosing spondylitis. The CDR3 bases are TGTGCCAGCAGCTACGCTAGCGGGAGGCATACCGGGGAGCTGTTTTTT. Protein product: CASSYASGRHTGELFF.